The 25 T cell receptor beta chains below come from one sample, sequenced in a study of blood T cell repertoires in COVID-19. Produced via immunoSEQ multiplex PCR; TCRdb's table is partial and in-frame only. There are some 160,000 clones in the sample; 83% occur only once, and more than 1.5% lies in the top ten. Sequencing was done on a sample of peripheral blood. Every receptor here comes from a human donor in a cohort sampled during active COVID-19.

The chain couples TRBV27 to TRBJ2-7; TRBD2 matches at 10 bases. Per germline, CDR1 MNHEY and CDR2 SMNVEV (reference sequence). V lost 8 bases and J lost 5; bases outside the gene matches: 12. The CDR3 consists of 15 residues. The CDR3 sequence is CASWSSGSKIHEQYF. CDR3 coding DNA: TGTGCCAGCTGGTCTAGCGGGAGCAAGATCCACGAGCAGTACTTC.

This clone was found once. The V call is TRBV7-9, the J call TRBJ1-6, with D tentatively TRBD1 (5 bases). The CDR3 contains 17 residues. Germline loops: CDR1 SEHNR, CDR2 FQNEAQ (reference sequence). Trimming shortened V by 1 base and J by 2 bases, and 12 bases separated the two germline ends. CDR3 DNA: TGTGCCAGCAGCTTAGGGGGCAGGGCCCCCTATAATTCACCCCTCCACTTT. Translated: CASSLGGRAPYNSPLHF. The variable domain in full, completed from reference TRBV7-9 and TRBJ1-6, reads DTGVSQNPRHKITKRGQNVTFRCDPISEHNRLYWYRQTLGQGPEFLTYFQNEAQLEKSRLLSDRFSAERPKGSFSTLEIQRTEQGDSAMYLCASSLGGRAPYNSPLHFGNGTRLTVT.

The CDR3 region is CASSEEGQLNSPLHF. The CDR3 DNA is TGTGCCAGCAGTGAAGAGGGACAGCTGAATTCACCCCTCCACTTT. The chain couples TRBV2 to TRBJ1-6; TRBD1 agrees at 7 bases. The ends lost 1 base at V and 7 bases at J; junction bases unmatched: 4. Looked up from germline, CDR1 is SNHLY and CDR2 is FYNNEI. The CDR3 has 15 residues.

The CDR3 DNA reads as TGTGCCAGCAGCTTAGATATGGCTCAGCCCCAGCATTTT. This codes for CASSLDMAQPQHF. The J gene is TRBJ1-5, the V gene TRBV11-2, with unresolved D. The CDR3 totals 13 residues. In germline, CDR1 is SGHAT, CDR2 FQNNGV. V shed 0 bases and J shed 6 bases, with 6 bases lying between them.

The J gene is TRBJ2-7, the V gene TRBV15; 14 nucleotides align to TRBD2. Germline CDR1 LNHNV, CDR2 YYDKDF (reference sequence). CDR3 length: 14 residues. J gave up 6 bases and V 5 bases, and 3 bases lay outside the gene matches. The CDR3 spells CATSQGLAGGEQYF. In DNA form, the CDR3 reads TGTGCCACCAGCCAAGGACTAGCGGGAGGCGAGCAGTACTTC.

This chain links TRBV18 with TRBJ1-3; a weak D match, TRBD1 (6 bases). Trimming pared 3 bases from V and 8 bases from J, leaving 14 bases between. The CDR3 totals 14 residues. Germline V lookup: CDR1 KGHSH, CDR2 LQKENI. The CDR3 DNA reads TGTGCCAGCTCACCCCCAACGGGACACGACACCATATATTTT. The encoded protein is CASSPPTGHDTIYF.

V is TRBV6-8 and J is TRBJ1-5, with D tentatively TRBD1 (5 bases). The CDR3 covers 17 residues. Germline V gene sequence: CDR1 MNHGY, CDR2 SAAAGT. V was pared by 0 bases and J by 1 base, with 13 bases between. CDR3 coding DNA: TGTGCCAGCAGTTACTCGAAGGGGCAGGAGAGCAATCAGCCCCAGCATTTT. Translation: CASSYSKGQESNQPQHF.

The chain is built from TRBV19 and TRBJ2-1; TRBD2 agrees at 9 bases. After removal of 10 bases from V and 8 bases from J, the junction contained 15 bases not matched to a gene. The CDR3 is 15 residues long. Per germline, CDR1 LNHDA and CDR2 SQIVND (reference sequence). The CDR3 region is CATSVGVAGADEQFF. DNA of the CDR3: TGTGCCACCTCGGTGGGAGTAGCGGGAGCAGATGAGCAGTTCTTC.

This clone was counted between two and nine times. The chain recombines TRBV7-8 with TRBJ1-5; 8 bases are a match to TRBD1. The trim removed 4 bases at V and 5 bases at J, leaving 13 bases unmatched. CDR3 size: 17 residues. Looked up from germline, CDR1 is SGHVS and CDR2 is FQNEAQ. The CDR3 loop reads CASSSWTGPLSYQPQHF. The CDR3 coding sequence is TGTGCCAGCAGCTCGTGGACAGGGCCGCTCTCATATCAGCCCCAGCATTTT.

The J gene is TRBJ2-3, the V gene TRBV3-1 (or the pseudogene TRBV3-2); 9 bases fit TRBD2. The germline V gene has CDR1 LGHDT and CDR2 YNNKEL (reference sequence). The CDR3 totals 15 residues. After removal of 3 bases from V and 4 bases from J, the junction contained 5 bases not matched to a gene. The CDR3 is CASSQGSGGADTQYF. The DNA of the CDR3 is TGTGCCAGCAGCCAGGGTAGCGGGGGTGCAGATACGCAGTATTTT.

J is TRBJ1-1 and V is TRBV7-2, with unresolved D. CDR1 is SGHTA and CDR2 is FQGNSA in the germline V gene. The V end lost 1 base, the J end lost 2 bases, and 8 bases lay between the germline ends. This CDR3 has 14 residues. DNA for the CDR3: TGTGCCAGCAGCTTAGTACGGAGTAACACTGAAGCTTTCTTT. Translated: CASSLVRSNTEAFF.

The chain combines TRBV4-1 with TRBJ1-4, with 7 bases that match TRBD1. Germline V gene lookup returns CDR1 MGHRA and CDR2 YSYEKL. Trimming cost V 3 bases and J 4 bases; bases outside gene matches: 5. The CDR3 totals 15 residues. CDR3 DNA sequence: TGCGCCAGCAGCCAGCCCCGGGACAGTAATGAAAAACTGTTTTTT. This gives the protein CASSQPRDSNEKLFF.

The chain carries TRBV28 and TRBJ1-2; D uncertain. The germline CDR1 and CDR2 sequences are MDHEN and SYDVKM. The germline V and J ends were trimmed by 3 bases and 8 bases, with 13 bases remaining between them. CDR3 length equals 13 residues. This CDR3 is CASSFVDHKGYTF. CDR3 sequence (DNA): TGTGCCAGCAGTTTCGTCGATCACAAGGGCTACACCTTC.

The chain carries TRBV7-9 and TRBJ1-5; D possibly corresponds to TRBD1 (5 bases). Trimming removed 6 bases at V and 9 bases at J, with 12 bases between. The CDR3 covers 12 residues. Germline-derived CDR1 and CDR2 are SEHNR and FQNEAQ (reference sequence). The CDR3 DNA is TGTGCCAGCAGTACAGGAGATCGGCCCCAGCATTTT. It codes for CASSTGDRPQHF.

V is TRBV19 and J is TRBJ2-7, with a tentative D call TRBD1 (6 bases). Trimming left V 7 bases short and J 5 bases short, with 18 bases between. CDR3 length: 14 residues. The germline V gene encodes CDR1 LNHDA and CDR2 SQIVND (reference sequence). The CDR3 region is CASTQSQNRDEQYF. In nucleotides, the CDR3 is TGTGCCAGTACCCAGAGCCAAAACAGGGACGAGCAGTACTTC.

J is TRBJ2-3 and V is TRBV4-3; 9 bases align to TRBD1. CDR1 and CDR2 from the germline V gene are LGHNA and YSLEER. Trimming cost V 2 bases and J 5 bases; bases outside gene matches: 5. This CDR3 contains 15 residues. The CDR3 DNA reads TGCGCCAGCAGCCAACGGGACAGGGTTGGAGATACGCAGTATTTT. This codes for CASSQRDRVGDTQYF.

V is TRBV27 and J is TRBJ1-6; TRBD1 agrees at 8 bases. This CDR3 contains 14 residues. Trimming removed 5 bases from V and 10 bases from J; junction bases left unmatched: 7. The germline CDR1 and CDR2 sequences are MNHEY and SMNVEV (reference sequence). The CDR3 here is CASSQDRGWSPLHF. As DNA, the CDR3 is TGTGCCAGCAGTCAAGACAGGGGTTGGTCACCCCTCCACTTT.

This clone was picked up a small number of times. The chain uses TRBV6-6 and TRBJ1-5; no clear D. This CDR3 is 16 amino acids long. The V end lost 2 bases, the J end lost 9 bases, and 20 bases lay between the germline ends. CDR1 MNHNY and CDR2 SVGAGI come from the germline V gene (reference sequence). This CDR3 is CASSYGWGGEPWPQHF. DNA for the CDR3: TGTGCCAGCAGTTACGGGTGGGGTGGGGAGCCATGGCCCCAGCATTTT.

This clone has just a few counts. This chain connects TRBV9 to TRBJ1-4, with TRBD1 matching 10 bases. In germline, CDR1 is SGDLS, CDR2 YYNGEE. The CDR3 extends over 15 amino acids. Trimming at V came to 3 bases and at J to 8 bases, leaving 7 bases not matched to a gene. CDR3 region: CASSASGQGWEKLFF. The CDR3, as DNA: TGTGCCAGCAGCGCGTCGGGACAGGGGTGGGAAAAACTGTTTTTT.

The V and J genes are TRBV25-1 and TRBJ2-3, with no clear D. This CDR3 region has 15 residues. Trimming left V 1 base short and J 3 bases short, with 11 bases between. CDR1 and CDR2 from the germline V gene are MGHDK and SYGVNS. The CDR3: CASSESGLRTDTQYF. The CDR3 coding sequence is TGTGCCAGCAGTGAATCTGGATTGAGGACAGATACGCAGTATTTT.

This chain links TRBV6-2 or TRBV6-3 with TRBJ2-7; tentative D call: TRBD2 (5 bases). The germline V gene encodes CDR1 MNHEY and CDR2 SVGEGT. V lost 0 bases and J lost 5, with 14 bases in between. CDR3 size: 15 residues. CDR3 region: CASSYSKRQTHEQYF. The CDR3 DNA is TGTGCCAGCAGTTACTCTAAGCGGCAGACCCACGAGCAGTACTTC.

The chain recombines TRBV7-2 with TRBJ2-3, with unresolved D. V was cut by 5 bases and J by 4 bases, with 16 bases left in between. Germline V CDR1 and CDR2: SGHTA, FQGNSA. This CDR3 comprises 15 residues. CDR3 loop: CASSAELTSPDTQYF. The CDR3 DNA is TGTGCCAGCAGCGCGGAGCTTACTTCGCCAGATACGCAGTATTTT.

This chain joins TRBV7-2 and TRBJ2-5; D perhaps matches TRBD2 (6 bases). Deletions cut 5 bases from V and 7 bases from J, with 20 bases between. This CDR3 has 15 residues. The germline V gene encodes CDR1 SGHTA and CDR2 FQGNSA. CDR3 sequence reads: CASSSGGAAPRTQYF. CDR3 nucleotide sequence: TGTGCCAGCAGCAGCGGAGGGGCGGCCCCCAGGACCCAGTACTTC.

The genes are TRBV28 and TRBJ1-3; unclear D gene. Trimming took off 6 bases at V and 0 bases at J, with 9 bases between the two ends. The CDR3 consists of 14 residues. In germline, CDR1 is MDHEN, CDR2 SYDVKM. CDR3 DNA sequence: TGTGCCAGCAGGCTGGCAGGCTCTGGAAACACCATATATTTT. It encodes CASRLAGSGNTIYF.

This clone was picked up a small number of times. This chain joins TRBV7-2 and TRBJ2-3; TRBD1 matches at 7 bases. The CDR3 extends over 15 amino acids. Per germline, CDR1 SGHTA and CDR2 FQGNSA. V gave up 5 bases and J gave up 6 bases; unmatched junction bases: 11. DNA of the CDR3: TGTGCCAGCAGCCTCCAGGGACAGACGTGGGATACGCAGTATTTT. Encoded protein: CASSLQGQTWDTQYF.